Below are 3 T cell receptor beta chains sequenced from a single sample in a study of glioma-infiltrating T cells after dendritic cell vaccination. Sequenced by immunoSEQ multiplex PCR; TCRdb stores in-frame clones only, minus some. This table has around 90,000 clones, around 80% appearing once. The specimen was blood, collected before dendritic cell vaccination. The receptors derive from a human donor with glioblastoma.

This clone was observed a few times. V gene TRBV10-2 combines with J gene TRBJ2-7; tentatively, D is TRBD1 (5 bases). V lost 1 base to trimming and J lost 6 bases, with 16 bases between them. This CDR3 comprises 15 residues. Germline V lookup: CDR1 WSHSY, CDR2 SAAADI. In DNA form, the CDR3 reads TGCGCCAGCAGTGAGTTTTCCTTACAGGTTGGCGAGCAGTACTTC. It translates to CASSEFSLQVGEQYF.

This clone was recorded a few times. The V call is TRBV19, the J call TRBJ1-4; TRBD1 matches 9 bases. CDR1 and CDR2 from the germline V gene are LNHDA and SQIVND (reference sequence). V dropped 8 bases and J dropped 2; count of bases not matched to a gene: 6. CDR3 length: 15 amino acids. The CDR3 coding sequence is TGTGCCAGTGGGCCACAGGGGGCCACTAATGAAAAACTGTTTTTT. Protein product: CASGPQGATNEKLFF.

J is TRBJ1-6 and V is TRBV18; D remains ambiguous. CDR3 length: 12 amino acids. V was pared by 3 bases and J by 5 bases, with 2 bases between. Germline V gene sequence: CDR1 KGHSH, CDR2 LQKENI. The CDR3 nucleotides are TGTGCCAGCTCACCCGATAATTCACCCCTCCACTTT. Protein: CASSPDNSPLHF.